A selection of T cell receptor beta chains follows, all from one sample in a study of blood T cell repertoires in COVID-19. Data came from immunoSEQ multiplex PCR; TCRdb stores just in-frame clones and leaves some out. Of 250,000 or so clones in the sample, about 90% are singletons; the top ten hold approximately 6.2%. The specimen was peripheral blood. The receptors were sampled from a man aged 55 to 69 with acute or convalescent COVID-19. Both conserved end residues are part of each CDR3.

v_gene,j_gene,CDR3aa
TRBV12-3/TRBV12-4,TRBJ1-5,CASSGQGDQPQHF
TRBV7-2,TRBJ2-7,CASSSLAGSYEQYF
TRBV6-5,TRBJ1-4,CASRNRGVEEKLFF
TRBV6-5,TRBJ1-2,CASSRGTEDGYTF
TRBV7-8,TRBJ2-1,CASSTRGTGNSYNEQFF
TRBV5-1,TRBJ1-4,CASSLAGGTNEKLFF
TRBV5-1,TRBJ1-1,CASSLSRGTVMNTEAFF
TRBV25-1,TRBJ2-7,CASRGQGIYEQYF
TRBV27,TRBJ2-1,CASSRETRNEQFF
TRBV2,TRBJ1-4,CASLRGDEKLFF